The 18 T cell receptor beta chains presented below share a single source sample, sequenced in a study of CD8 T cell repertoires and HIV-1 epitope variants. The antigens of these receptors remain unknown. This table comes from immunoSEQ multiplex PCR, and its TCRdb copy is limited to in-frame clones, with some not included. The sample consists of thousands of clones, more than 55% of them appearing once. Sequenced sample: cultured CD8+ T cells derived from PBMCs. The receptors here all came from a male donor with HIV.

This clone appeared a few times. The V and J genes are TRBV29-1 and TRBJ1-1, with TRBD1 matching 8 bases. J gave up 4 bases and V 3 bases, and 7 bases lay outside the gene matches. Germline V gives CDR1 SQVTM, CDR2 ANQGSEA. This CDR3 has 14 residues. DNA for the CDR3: TGCAGCGTTGAGAGGCAGGGGGCAATCACTGAAGCTTTCTTT. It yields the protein CSVERQGAITEAFF.

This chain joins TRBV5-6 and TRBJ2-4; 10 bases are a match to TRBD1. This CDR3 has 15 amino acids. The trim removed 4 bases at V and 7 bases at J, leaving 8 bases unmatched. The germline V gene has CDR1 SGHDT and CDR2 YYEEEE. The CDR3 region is CASSGQGVEWNIQYF. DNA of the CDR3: TGTGCCAGCAGCGGACAGGGGGTTGAGTGGAACATTCAGTACTTC.

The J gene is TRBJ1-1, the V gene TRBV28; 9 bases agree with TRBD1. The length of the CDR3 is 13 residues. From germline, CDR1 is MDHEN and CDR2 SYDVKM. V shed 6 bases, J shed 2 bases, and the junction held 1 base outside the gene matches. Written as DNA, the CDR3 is TGTGCCAGCAGGGGACAGGGAAACACTGAAGCTTTCTTT. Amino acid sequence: CASRGQGNTEAFF. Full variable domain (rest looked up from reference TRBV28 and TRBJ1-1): DVKVTQSSRYLVKRTGEKVFLECVQDMDHENMFWYRQDPGLGLRLIYFSYDVKMKEKGDIPEGYSVSREKKERFSLILESASTNQTSMYLCASRGQGNTEAFFGQGTRLTVV.

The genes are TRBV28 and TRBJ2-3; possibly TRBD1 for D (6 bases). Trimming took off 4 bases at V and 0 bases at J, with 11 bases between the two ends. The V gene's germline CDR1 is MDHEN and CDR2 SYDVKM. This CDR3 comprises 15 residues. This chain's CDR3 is CASSWTGQSTDTQYF. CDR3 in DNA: TGTGCCAGCAGTTGGACGGGACAAAGCACAGATACGCAGTATTTT.

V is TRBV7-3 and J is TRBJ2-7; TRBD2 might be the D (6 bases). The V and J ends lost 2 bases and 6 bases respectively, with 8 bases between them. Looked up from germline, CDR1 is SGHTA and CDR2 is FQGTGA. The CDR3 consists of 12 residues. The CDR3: CASSLRAGEQYF. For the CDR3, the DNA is TGTGCCAGCAGCTTACGAGCGGGCGAGCAGTACTTC.

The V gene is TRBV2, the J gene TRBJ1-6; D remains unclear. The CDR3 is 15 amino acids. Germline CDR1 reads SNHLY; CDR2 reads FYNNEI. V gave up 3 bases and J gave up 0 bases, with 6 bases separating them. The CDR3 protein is CASSDRSSYNSPLHF. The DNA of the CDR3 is TGTGCCAGCAGTGACAGGAGCTCCTATAATTCACCCCTCCACTTT.

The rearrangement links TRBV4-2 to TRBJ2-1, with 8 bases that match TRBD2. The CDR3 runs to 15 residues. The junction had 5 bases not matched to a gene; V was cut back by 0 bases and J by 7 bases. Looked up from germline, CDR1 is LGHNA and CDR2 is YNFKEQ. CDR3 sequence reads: CASSQEGGGINEQFF. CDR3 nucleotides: TGTGCCAGCAGCCAAGAAGGCGGGGGGATAAATGAGCAGTTCTTC.

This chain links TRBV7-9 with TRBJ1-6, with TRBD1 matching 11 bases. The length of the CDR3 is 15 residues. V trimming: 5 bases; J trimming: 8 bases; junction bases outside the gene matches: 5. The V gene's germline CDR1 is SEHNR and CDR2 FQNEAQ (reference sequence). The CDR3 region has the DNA TGTGCCAGCAGCCCGGGACAGGGGGTTTATTCACCCCTCCACTTT. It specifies CASSPGQGVYSPLHF.

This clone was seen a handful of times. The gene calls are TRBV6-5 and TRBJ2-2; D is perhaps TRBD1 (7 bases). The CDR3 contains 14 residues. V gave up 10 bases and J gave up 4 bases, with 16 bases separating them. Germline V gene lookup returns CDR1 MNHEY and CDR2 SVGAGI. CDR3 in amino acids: CATRQGGITGELFF. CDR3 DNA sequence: TGTGCCACCAGGCAGGGGGGCATCACCGGGGAGCTGTTTTTT.

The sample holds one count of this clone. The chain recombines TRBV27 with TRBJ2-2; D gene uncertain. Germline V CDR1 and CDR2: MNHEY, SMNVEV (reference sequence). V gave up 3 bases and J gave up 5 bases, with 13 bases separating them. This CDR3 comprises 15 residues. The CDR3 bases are TGTGCCAGCAGTTTCCTTGGGTTGTTAACCGGGGAGCTGTTTTTT. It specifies CASSFLGLLTGELFF.

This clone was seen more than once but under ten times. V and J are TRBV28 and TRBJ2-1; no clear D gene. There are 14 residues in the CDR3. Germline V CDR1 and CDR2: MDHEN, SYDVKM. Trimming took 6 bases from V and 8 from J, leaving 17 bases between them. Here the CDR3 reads CASREVGRGDEQFF. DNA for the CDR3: TGTGCCAGCAGAGAGGTGGGCCGAGGCGATGAGCAGTTCTTC.

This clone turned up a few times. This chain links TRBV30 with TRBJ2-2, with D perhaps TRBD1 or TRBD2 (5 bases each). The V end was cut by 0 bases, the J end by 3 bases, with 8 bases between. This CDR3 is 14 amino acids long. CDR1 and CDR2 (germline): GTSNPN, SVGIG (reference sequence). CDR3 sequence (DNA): TGTGCCTGGAGTGTATTGGGGGACACCGGGGAGCTGTTTTTT. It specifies CAWSVLGDTGELFF.

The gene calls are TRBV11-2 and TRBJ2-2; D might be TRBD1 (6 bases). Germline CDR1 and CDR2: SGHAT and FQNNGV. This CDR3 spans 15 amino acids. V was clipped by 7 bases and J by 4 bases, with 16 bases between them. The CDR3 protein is CASNRLRGGTGELFF. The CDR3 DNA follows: TGTGCCAGCAATCGCCTTCGAGGGGGCACCGGGGAGCTGTTTTTT.

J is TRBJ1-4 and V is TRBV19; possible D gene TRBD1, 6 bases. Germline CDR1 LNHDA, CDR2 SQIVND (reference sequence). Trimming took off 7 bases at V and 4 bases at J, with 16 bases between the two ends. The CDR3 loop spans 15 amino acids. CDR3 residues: CASKAPPGDNEKLFF. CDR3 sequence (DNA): TGTGCCAGTAAAGCCCCTCCAGGGGATAATGAAAAACTGTTTTTT.

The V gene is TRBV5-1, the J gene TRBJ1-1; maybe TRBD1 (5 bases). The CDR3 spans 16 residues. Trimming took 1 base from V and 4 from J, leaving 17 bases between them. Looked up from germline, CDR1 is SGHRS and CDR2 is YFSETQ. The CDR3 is CASSLKRGPFGTEAFF. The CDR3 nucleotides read TGCGCCAGCAGCTTGAAAAGGGGCCCATTCGGCACTGAAGCTTTCTTT. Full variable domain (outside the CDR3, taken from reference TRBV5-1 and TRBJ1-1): KAGVTQTPRYLIKTRGQQVTLSCSPISGHRSVSWYQQTPGQGLQFLFEYFSETQRNKGNFPGRFSGRQFSNSRSEMNVSTLELGDSALYLCASSLKRGPFGTEAFFGQGTRLTVV.

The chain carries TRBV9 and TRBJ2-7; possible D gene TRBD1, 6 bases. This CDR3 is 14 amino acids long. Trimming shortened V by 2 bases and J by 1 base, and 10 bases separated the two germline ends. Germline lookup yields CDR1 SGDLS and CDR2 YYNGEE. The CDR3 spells CASSVLDRSYEQYF. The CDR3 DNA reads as TGTGCCAGCAGCGTTTTGGACAGATCCTACGAGCAGTACTTC.

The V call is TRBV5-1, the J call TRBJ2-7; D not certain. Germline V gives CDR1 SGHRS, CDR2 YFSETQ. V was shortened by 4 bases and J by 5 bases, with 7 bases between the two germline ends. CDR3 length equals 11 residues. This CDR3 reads CASSEVDEQYF. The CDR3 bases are TGCGCCAGCAGCGAAGTGGACGAGCAGTACTTC.

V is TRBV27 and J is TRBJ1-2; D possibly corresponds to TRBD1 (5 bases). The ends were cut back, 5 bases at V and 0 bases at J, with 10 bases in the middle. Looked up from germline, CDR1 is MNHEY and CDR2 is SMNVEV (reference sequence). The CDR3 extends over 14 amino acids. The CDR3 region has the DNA TGTGCCAGCAGTCCCCGGACACCTAACTATGGCTACACCTTC. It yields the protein CASSPRTPNYGYTF.